The text below deals with one TCR beta chain. The data were taken from a study of blood T cell repertoires in COVID-19. The protocol was immunoSEQ multiplex PCR, while the TCRdb copy is restricted to in-frame clones and leaves out a portion. The repertoire holds a few hundred thousand clones, with around 80% as singletons. Sequencing used peripheral blood. The TCR comes from a young woman with acute or convalescent COVID-19.

CDR3 bases: TGTGCCAGCAGCAAGGAGGCGTCTAGCAATCAGCCCCAGCATTTT. It translates to CASSKEASSNQPQHF. J is TRBJ1-5 and V is TRBV2; D is unclear. The length of the CDR3 is 15 residues. The germline V and J ends were trimmed by 6 bases and 0 bases, with 12 bases remaining between them. Germline lookup yields CDR1 SNHLY and CDR2 FYNNEI.